Below, one T cell receptor (beta chain) is given with its context. Data came from immunoSEQ multiplex PCR; TCRdb stores just in-frame clones and leaves some out. The sample yields about 72,000 clones, more than 75% seen once. V lost 7 bases to trimming and J lost 7 bases, with 11 bases between them. CDR3 size: 12 residues. CDR1 and CDR2 from the germline V gene are SGHRS and YFSETQ. The sample originates from a study of blood T cell repertoires in COVID-19. Sample: peripheral blood. This sequence was found in a woman aged 55-75 years with acute or convalescent COVID-19. V is TRBV5-1 and J is TRBJ2-2, with D possibly matching TRBD1 (6 bases). The CDR3 region is CASEGDSGELFF. The CDR3 DNA is TGCGCCAGCGAGGGGGATAGCGGGGAGCTGTTTTTT. The full variable domain, rest sourced from reference TRBV5-1 and TRBJ2-2, is KAGVTQTPRYLIKTRGQQVTLSCSPISGHRSVSWYQQTPGQGLQFLFEYFSETQRNKGNFPGRFSGRQFSNSRSEMNVSTLELGDSALYLCASEGDSGELFFGEGSRLTVL.